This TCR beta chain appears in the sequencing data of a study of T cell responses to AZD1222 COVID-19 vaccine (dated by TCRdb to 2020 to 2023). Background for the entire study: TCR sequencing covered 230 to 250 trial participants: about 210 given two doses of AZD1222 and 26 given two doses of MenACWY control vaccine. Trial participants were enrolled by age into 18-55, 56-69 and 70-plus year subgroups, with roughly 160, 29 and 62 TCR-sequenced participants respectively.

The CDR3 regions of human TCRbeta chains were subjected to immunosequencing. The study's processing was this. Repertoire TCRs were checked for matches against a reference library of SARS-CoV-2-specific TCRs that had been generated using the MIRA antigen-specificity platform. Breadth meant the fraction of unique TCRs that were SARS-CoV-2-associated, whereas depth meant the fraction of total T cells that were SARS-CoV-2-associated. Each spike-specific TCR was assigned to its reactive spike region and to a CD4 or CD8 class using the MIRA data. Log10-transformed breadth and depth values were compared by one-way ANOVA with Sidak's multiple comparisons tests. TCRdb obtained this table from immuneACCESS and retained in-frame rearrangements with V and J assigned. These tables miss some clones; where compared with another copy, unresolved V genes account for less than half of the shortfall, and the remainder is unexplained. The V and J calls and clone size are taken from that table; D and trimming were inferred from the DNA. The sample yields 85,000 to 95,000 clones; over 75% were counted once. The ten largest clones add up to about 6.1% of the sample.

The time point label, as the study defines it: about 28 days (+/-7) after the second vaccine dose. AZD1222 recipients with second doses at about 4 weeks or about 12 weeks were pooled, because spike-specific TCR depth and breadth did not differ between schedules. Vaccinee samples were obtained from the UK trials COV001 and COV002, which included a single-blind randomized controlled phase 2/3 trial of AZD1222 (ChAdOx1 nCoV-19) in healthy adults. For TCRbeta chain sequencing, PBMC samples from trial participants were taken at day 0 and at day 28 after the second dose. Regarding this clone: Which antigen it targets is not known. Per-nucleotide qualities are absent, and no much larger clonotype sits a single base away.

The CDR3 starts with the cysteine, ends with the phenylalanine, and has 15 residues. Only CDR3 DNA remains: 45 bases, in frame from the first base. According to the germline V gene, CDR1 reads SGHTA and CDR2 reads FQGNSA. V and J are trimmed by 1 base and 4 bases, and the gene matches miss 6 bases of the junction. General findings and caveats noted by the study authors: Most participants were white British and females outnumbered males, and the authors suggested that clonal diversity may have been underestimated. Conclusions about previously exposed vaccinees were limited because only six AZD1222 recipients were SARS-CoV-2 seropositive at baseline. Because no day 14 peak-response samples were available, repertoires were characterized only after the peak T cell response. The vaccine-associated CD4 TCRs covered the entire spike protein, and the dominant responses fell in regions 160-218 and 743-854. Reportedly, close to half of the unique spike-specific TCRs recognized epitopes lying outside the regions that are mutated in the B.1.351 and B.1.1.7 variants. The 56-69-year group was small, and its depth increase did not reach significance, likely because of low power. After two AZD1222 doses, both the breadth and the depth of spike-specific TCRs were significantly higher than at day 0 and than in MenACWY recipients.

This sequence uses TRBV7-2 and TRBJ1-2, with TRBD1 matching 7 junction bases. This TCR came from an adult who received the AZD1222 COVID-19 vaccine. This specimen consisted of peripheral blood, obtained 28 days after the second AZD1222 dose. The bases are TGTGCCAGCAGCTTAGTAGGACAGGCCGTCTATGGCTACACCTTC. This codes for CASSLVGQAVYGYTF.